These 13 T cell receptor beta chains came from one sample sequenced in a study of blood T cell repertoires in COVID-19. Sequenced by immunoSEQ multiplex PCR; TCRdb stores in-frame clones only, minus some. The sample shows about 310,000 clones, 85% of them seen only once. What was sequenced was PBMCs or T cells enriched from blood (not recorded which). Receptor source: a woman aged 25 to 39 who had been exposed to COVID-19.

The V call is TRBV20-1, the J call TRBJ2-3, with D unresolved. The germline V and J ends were trimmed by 6 bases and 2 bases, with 6 bases remaining between them. This CDR3 comprises 11 residues. Germline CDR1 DFQATT, CDR2 SNEGSKA (reference sequence). The chain's CDR3 is CSAASTDTQYF. Here the CDR3 DNA reads TGCAGTGCGGCCTCCACAGATACGCAGTATTTT.

In its sample, this clone was seen a few times. The chain recombines TRBV6-2 or TRBV6-3 with TRBJ1-3; D is possibly TRBD1 (6 bases). The CDR3 sequence is 16 residues long. Germline CDR1 reads MNHEY; CDR2 reads SVGEGT. Trimming took off 4 bases at V and 0 bases at J, with 13 bases between the two ends. The CDR3 loop is CASSLQGAYSGNTIYF. The CDR3 region has the DNA TGTGCCAGCAGTTTACAGGGCGCTTACTCTGGAAACACCATATATTTT.

The chain recombines TRBV7-2 with TRBJ2-3; 8 bases agree with TRBD2. The junction had 10 bases not matched to a gene; V was cut back by 1 base and J by 4 bases. The CDR3 length is 17 residues. CDR1 SGHTA and CDR2 FQGNSA come from the germline V gene. The CDR3 spells CASSLGGAGGRSDTQYF. CDR3 sequence (DNA): TGTGCCAGCAGCTTAGGAGGGGCGGGGGGAAGGTCAGATACGCAGTATTTT.

J is TRBJ2-3 and V is TRBV6-5, with 9 bases lining up with TRBD2. The CDR3 totals 15 residues. CDR1 is MNHEY and CDR2 is SVGAGI in the germline V gene. The V gene end was trimmed by 7 bases and the J gene end by 2 bases; junction bases not matched to a gene: 7. The CDR3 reads CASTSGLAATDTQYF. In nucleotides, the CDR3 is TGTGCCAGCACCTCGGGACTAGCCGCCACAGATACGCAGTATTTT.

The V and J genes are TRBV4-2 and TRBJ2-7; 7 bases align to TRBD2. Germline V lookup: CDR1 LGHNA, CDR2 YNFKEQ. The trim removed 1 base at V and 7 bases at J, leaving 7 bases unmatched. CDR3 length: 14 residues. DNA of the CDR3: TGTGCCAGCAGCCAAGTATTCCAGGGAGGGGAGCAGTACTTC. It specifies CASSQVFQGGEQYF.

The V gene is TRBV5-1, the J gene TRBJ1-6; D possibly corresponds to TRBD1 (6 bases). Germline lookup yields CDR1 SGHRS and CDR2 YFSETQ. V lost 4 bases and J lost 10, with 9 bases in between. The CDR3 is 12 residues long. The DNA for the CDR3 is TGCGCCAGCAGCGAGGGGGAATCACCCCTCCACTTT. This gives the protein CASSEGESPLHF. Using reference TRBV5-1 and TRBJ1-6 for the parts outside the CDR3, the full variable domain is KAGVTQTPRYLIKTRGQQVTLSCSPISGHRSVSWYQQTPGQGLQFLFEYFSETQRNKGNFPGRFSGRQFSNSRSEMNVSTLELGDSALYLCASSEGESPLHFGNGTRLTVT.

The chain is built from TRBV10-2 and TRBJ1-3; TRBD1 matches at 9 bases. With 7 bases clipped from V and 7 bases from J, the junction kept 8 bases outside the gene matches. Germline values: CDR1 WSHSY, CDR2 SAAADI. CDR3 length: 14 residues. The chain's CDR3 is CASTPQGATNTIYF. The CDR3 DNA is TGCGCCAGCACCCCACAGGGGGCTACGAACACCATATATTTT.

The sample holds a few counts of this clone. V gene TRBV30 combines with J gene TRBJ1-2; 8 bases are shared with TRBD1. The germline V gene has CDR1 GTSNPN and CDR2 SVGIG (reference sequence). This CDR3 is built from 15 residues. Trimming cost V 3 bases and J 0 bases; bases outside gene matches: 6. The CDR3 loop reads CAWRAGGRANYGYTF. CDR3 sequence (DNA): TGTGCCTGGAGAGCAGGGGGCAGAGCTAACTATGGCTACACCTTC.

The chain is built from TRBV4-1 and TRBJ2-7, with 9 bases that match TRBD1. Germline CDR1 is MGHRA and CDR2 is YSYEKL. The CDR3 spans 15 residues. V lost 2 bases to trimming and J lost 3 bases; unmatched junction nucleotides: 5. CDR3 residues: CASSQRQGGNYEQYF. CDR3 in DNA: TGCGCCAGCAGCCAAAGACAGGGGGGAAACTACGAGCAGTACTTC.

This sequence joins TRBV11-1 and TRBJ1-2; 9 bases are shared with TRBD1. Trimming cost V 1 base and J 4 bases; bases outside gene matches: 7. Germline CDR1 and CDR2: SGHAT and FQDESV (reference sequence). There are 16 residues in the CDR3. The CDR3 region has the DNA TGTGCCAGCAGCTTAGGAGGGACAGGGCACGTCTATGGCTACACCTTC. Its protein is CASSLGGTGHVYGYTF.

The chain joins TRBV12-3 or TRBV12-4 to TRBJ1-2, with D maybe TRBD1 (5 bases). This CDR3 contains 13 residues. V lost 5 bases to trimming and J lost 4 bases, with 11 bases between them. In DNA form, the CDR3 reads TGTGCCAGCAGTATCACAGACAGCTATGGCTACACCTTC. This gives the protein CASSITDSYGYTF.

The genes are TRBV4-2 and TRBJ2-7, with D perhaps matching TRBD1 (5 bases). The ends were cut back, 1 base at V and 2 bases at J, with 12 bases in the middle. The germline V gene encodes CDR1 LGHNA and CDR2 YNFKEQ. CDR3 length equals 15 residues. Here the CDR3 DNA reads TGTGCCAGCAGCCAAGCATCGCCAGGGCCCTACGAGCAGTACTTC. Its protein product is CASSQASPGPYEQYF.

This chain connects TRBV7-3 to TRBJ2-2, with 7 bases lining up with TRBD2. The CDR3 has 14 residues. In germline, CDR1 is SGHTA, CDR2 FQGTGA. The junction had 4 bases not matched to a gene; V was cut back by 5 bases and J by 4 bases. CDR3 nucleotides: TGTGCCAGCAGCCCCTGGGAGGGCACCGGGGAGCTGTTTTTT. Amino acids: CASSPWEGTGELFF.